This is a list of T cell receptor beta chains from one sample in a study of cytomegalovirus exposure and HLA in healthy donors. This table comes from immunoSEQ multiplex PCR, and its TCRdb copy is limited to in-frame clones, with some not included. The sample has about 170,000 clones, approximately 88% seen once; the top ten hold about 1.2%. Specimen: PBMCs. These receptors were obtained from a boy aged 2 to 10 in good health and CMV-seronegative. The conserved cysteine and the conserved F or W are not part of the CDR3 here.

J gene: TRBJ2-7; V gene: TRBV28; CDR3 protein: ASSSRGLPGSYEQY
J gene: TRBJ2-3; V gene: TRBV6-6; CDR3 protein: ASSYTASTDTQY
J gene: TRBJ1-1; V gene: TRBV5-4; CDR3 protein: ASSAGWQGGTEAF
J gene: TRBJ2-3; V gene: TRBV29-1; CDR3 protein: SVEAEWGTGGADTQY
J gene: TRBJ1-2; V gene: TRBV6-1; CDR3 protein: ATADYGYT
J gene: TRBJ2-5; V gene: TRBV7-2; CDR3 protein: ASSLRAGGETQY
J gene: TRBJ2-1; V gene: TRBV6-4; CDR3 protein: ASPSGRAGNEQF
J gene: TRBJ1-5; V gene: TRBV30; CDR3 protein: AWSSRRPGQGLSNQPQH
J gene: TRBJ1-5; V gene: TRBV19; CDR3 protein: ASVDRASLNQPQH
J gene: TRBJ1-1; V gene: TRBV10-2; CDR3 protein: ASSGAGGLTEAF
J gene: TRBJ2-5; V gene: TRBV6-1; CDR3 protein: ASNLIAGEETQY
J gene: TRBJ2-1; V gene: TRBV27; CDR3 protein: ASSLPGQGLNEQF
J gene: TRBJ2-1; V gene: TRBV27; CDR3 protein: ASSPHRLSSYNEQF
J gene: TRBJ2-3; V gene: TRBV7-3; CDR3 protein: ASSSGQGGVVNTQY
J gene: TRBJ1-1; V gene: TRBV9; CDR3 protein: ASSVVGTANTEAF
J gene: TRBJ1-2; V gene: TRBV10-2; CDR3 protein: ASSDDRGYGYT
J gene: TRBJ1-2; V gene: TRBV7-9; CDR3 protein: ASSFGTGRSGYGYT
J gene: TRBJ2-3; V gene: TRBV14; CDR3 protein: ASSPGRGSSTDTQY
J gene: TRBJ2-7; V gene: TRBV19; CDR3 protein: ASSITGAYEQY
J gene: TRBJ1-5; V gene: TRBV7-8; CDR3 protein: ASSPDRGQPQH
J gene: TRBJ1-4; V gene: TRBV30; CDR3 protein: AWSTATNEKLF
J gene: TRBJ2-2; V gene: TRBV6-6; CDR3 protein: AASENTGELF
J gene: TRBJ2-6; V gene: TRBV10-3; CDR3 protein: ATQGSGANVLT
J gene: TRBJ1-2; V gene: TRBV7-9; CDR3 protein: ASNRDQGDGEYGYT
J gene: TRBJ1-3; V gene: TRBV4-3; CDR3 protein: ASSQELGGTGNTIY
J gene: TRBJ1-5; V gene: TRBV5-1; CDR3 protein: ASRQGMNQPQH
J gene: TRBJ1-2; V gene: TRBV6-5; CDR3 protein: ASTATGLRCSGYT
J gene: TRBJ2-1; V gene: TRBV29-1; CDR3 protein: SVDLGGSSYNEQF
J gene: TRBJ2-2; V gene: TRBV5-1; CDR3 protein: ASSLGTANTGELF
J gene: TRBJ2-7; V gene: TRBV11-2; CDR3 protein: ASTGTGGSYEQY
J gene: TRBJ1-2; V gene: TRBV12-5; CDR3 protein: ASGPNREGGYGYT
J gene: TRBJ1-3; V gene: TRBV6-5; CDR3 protein: ASRTTGLSGNTIY
J gene: TRBJ2-2; V gene: TRBV7-2; CDR3 protein: ASSVTWLADTGELF
J gene: TRBJ2-2; V gene: TRBV5-1; CDR3 protein: ASGQPTSNTGELF
J gene: TRBJ1-4; V gene: TRBV7-9; CDR3 protein: ASSLARDSHEKLF
J gene: TRBJ2-3; V gene: TRBV5-5; CDR3 protein: ASSLGGGQPTQY
J gene: TRBJ2-3; V gene: TRBV9; CDR3 protein: ASSKGSGLDNTDTQY
J gene: TRBJ2-7; V gene: TRBV7-9; CDR3 protein: ASSFRDEQY
J gene: TRBJ2-1; V gene: TRBV18; CDR3 protein: ASSQDRGHNEQF
J gene: TRBJ2-7; V gene: TRBV5-4; CDR3 protein: ASSLSGQGSGEQY
J gene: TRBJ1-2; V gene: TRBV6-6; CDR3 protein: ASTETDRGIGGYT